A single sample gave rise to the 29 T cell receptor beta chains below, sequenced in a study of T-cell reconstitution after alpha-beta-depleted transplantation in children (dated by TCRdb to 2016 to 2017). In the paper's terms, the treatment or condition label means: allogeneic hematopoietic cell transplantation with graft depleted of TCRalphabeta T cells and CD19 B cells. The antigens these receptors bind are not known. The full study reports these points: Over the following months the frequencies of hyperexpanded clones went down, and after one year T-cell counts and TCRbeta diversity were mostly credited to newly produced T cells.

Libraries were constructed by PCR. Sequencing instrument: Illumina HiSeq 2500. Molecular barcoding was employed in the preparation of TCR libraries, with unique molecular identifiers being used to normalize TCRbeta repertoire quantification. Starting from the raw public reads, TCRdb applied fastp trimming at Q25, assembled clones with MiXCR and retained in-frame beta chains. Each CDR3 protein appears once, grouped with its most common genes and DNA. Within this sample are around 270,000 distinct CDR3 sequences, with less than 9.5% of them counted one time only. The top ten constitute 8.5% to 9.5% of the sample. The sample here was peripheral blood, taken 360 days after TCRalphabeta/CD19-depleted stem cell transplant. These receptors came from a female patient aged 2-15 years who had a stem cell transplant for Fanconi anemia, so the T cells may come from the graft donor.

This clonotype was found a few times. CDR3 sequence reads: CASSLGPAGTSTDTQYF. As DNA, the CDR3 is TGTGCCAGCAGCTTAGGTCCGGCGGGGACTAGCACAGATACGCAGTATTTT. The chain has TRBV13 and TRBJ2-3; D is possibly TRBD2 (6 bases). V lost 0 bases, J lost 0 bases, and 13 bases lay in between. The germline V gene encodes CDR1 PRHDT and CDR2 FYEKMQ (reference sequence). This CDR3 spans 17 amino acids. Combining the CDR3 with reference TRBV13 and TRBJ2-3 gives the whole variable domain AAGVIQSPRHLIKEKRETATLKCYPIPRHDTVYWYQQGPGQDPQFLISFYEKMQSDKGSIPDRFSAQQFSDYHSELNMSSLELGDSALYFCASSLGPAGTSTDTQYFGPGTRLTVL.

This clonotype was counted a few times. The chain joins TRBV6-2 or TRBV6-3 to TRBJ1-5; D is unresolved. Germline CDR1 reads MNHEY; CDR2 reads SVGEGT. V was trimmed by 8 bases and J by 7 bases, leaving 18 bases between them. CDR3 length: 14 amino acids. The chain's CDR3 is CASSPLTSGQPQHF. The CDR3 nucleotides are TGTGCCAGCTCACCCCTCACATCTGGACAGCCCCAGCATTTT.

This clonotype was seen many times. The chain has TRBV6-5 and TRBJ2-1, with a tentative D call TRBD1 (5 bases). The V and J ends lost 6 bases and 10 bases respectively, with 16 bases between them. Germline values: CDR1 MNHEY, CDR2 SVGAGI. The CDR3 totals 13 residues. The CDR3 sequence is CASSRSREKEQFF. CDR3 bases: TGTGCCAGCAGCCGGTCCAGGGAAAAGGAGCAGTTCTTC.

This clonotype has just a few counts. CDR3 region: CASSYSRLAGWETQYF. For the CDR3, the DNA is TGTGCCAGCAGTTACTCCAGACTAGCAGGTTGGGAGACCCAGTACTTC. The chain recombines TRBV6-5 with TRBJ2-5, with 7 bases fitting TRBD2. This CDR3 region has 16 residues. The V segment lost 0 bases and the J segment 5 bases; nucleotides outside the gene matches: 9. Germline CDR1 reads MNHEY; CDR2 reads SVGAGI.

This clonotype was counted ten times or more. The chain has TRBV9 and TRBJ2-7; 7 nucleotides line up with TRBD2. Germline V gives CDR1 SGDLS, CDR2 YYNGEE. V lost 4 bases to trimming and J lost 4 bases; unmatched junction nucleotides: 5. The CDR3 is 13 amino acids. The CDR3 loop reads CASSPSGIYEQYF. The CDR3 DNA is TGTGCCAGCAGCCCTAGCGGAATATACGAGCAGTACTTC.

This clonotype has just a few counts. The chain is built from TRBV28 and TRBJ2-2; the D gene is possibly TRBD1 (5 bases). Germline-derived CDR1 and CDR2 are MDHEN and SYDVKM. Trimming removed 8 bases from V and 4 bases from J, with 14 bases in between. This CDR3 has 14 amino acids. This chain's CDR3 is CASGAGSITGELFF. For the CDR3, the DNA is TGTGCCAGCGGGGCAGGGTCTATCACCGGGGAGCTGTTTTTT.

This clonotype was counted ten times or more. The chain is built from TRBV15 and TRBJ2-5; D possibly corresponds to TRBD1 (6 bases). CDR3 length: 21 amino acids. Germline V CDR1 and CDR2: LNHNV, YYDKDF (reference sequence). Trimming cost V 0 bases and J 3 bases, with 29 bases left between them. The CDR3 nucleotides read TGTGCCACCAGCAGAGATTACGGCAGGGGTATCCCTGTGGGTCTCAAAGAGACCCAGTACTTC. The encoded protein is CATSRDYGRGIPVGLKETQYF. Full variable domain (remainder filled in from reference TRBV15 and TRBJ2-5): DAMVIQNPRYQVTQFGKPVTLSCSQTLNHNVMYWYQQKSSQAPKLLFHYYDKDFNNEADTPDNFQSRRPNTSFCFLDIRSPGLGDTAMYLCATSRDYGRGIPVGLKETQYFGPGTRLLVL.

V usage is TRBV19 and J usage is TRBJ1-1; 10 bases are a match to TRBD1. This CDR3 comprises 17 residues. V trimming: 4 bases; J trimming: 0 bases; junction bases outside the gene matches: 8. Germline V gene data show CDR1 as LNHDA and CDR2 as SQIVND (reference sequence). CDR3 nucleotides: TGTGCCAGTAGTAAAAGACAGGGGGCGAATATGAACACTGAAGCTTTCTTT. It encodes CASSKRQGANMNTEAFF.

At least ten counts were recorded for this clonotype. V usage is TRBV6-5 and J usage is TRBJ2-3; the match to TRBD1 covers 8 bases. Looked up from germline, CDR1 is MNHEY and CDR2 is SVGAGI. The CDR3 is 16 amino acids. V shed 5 bases, J shed 0 bases, and the junction held 7 bases outside the gene matches. The chain's CDR3 is CASSRGTGTSTDTQYF. The CDR3 bases are TGTGCCAGCAGTCGAGGGACAGGCACTAGCACAGATACGCAGTATTTT.

The chain has TRBV21-1 and TRBJ2-2; whether TRBD1, the table's D call, matches the DNA was not checked. TRBV21-1 is designated a pseudogene. CDR3 size: 16 residues. CDR3 region: CASIQKGQGNTGELFF. CDR3 sequence (DNA): TGTGCCAGCATCCAAAAAGGACAGGGGAACACCGGGGAGCTGTTTTTT.

This clonotype was found many times. CDR3: CASRDTYEQYF. CDR3 DNA: TGCGCCAGCAGGGACACCTACGAGCAGTACTTC. The genes are TRBV5-1 and TRBJ2-7; possibly TRBD1 for D (5 bases). The germline V gene has CDR1 SGHRS and CDR2 YFSETQ. The V and J ends lost 5 bases and 2 bases respectively, with 5 bases between them. The CDR3 consists of 11 residues.

This clonotype came up many times. This rearrangement joins TRBV10-2 to TRBJ2-5; D remains ambiguous. Deletions cut 3 bases from V and 2 bases from J, with 16 bases between. Germline V gene lookup returns CDR1 WSHSY and CDR2 SAAADI. CDR3 length equals 16 residues. The CDR3 sequence: CASSDLFANSQETQYF. CDR3 nucleotides: TGCGCCAGCAGTGATCTCTTCGCAAATTCGCAAGAGACCCAGTACTTC.

There are many counts of this clonotype. This rearrangement joins TRBV27 to TRBJ2-4; D not certain. The CDR3 length is 14 residues. Germline V gene sequence: CDR1 MNHEY, CDR2 SMNVEV (reference sequence). Trimming pared 8 bases from V and 11 bases from J, leaving 22 bases between. The CDR3 region is CASGERRPEVVQYF. The DNA for the CDR3 is TGTGCCAGCGGGGAAAGACGCCCCGAGGTTGTTCAGTACTTC.

This clonotype occurred many times. This CDR3 reads CASSLSRSRGQEAFF. The CDR3 DNA sequence: TGCGCCAGCAGCCTTTCCCGTTCAAGGGGGCAGGAAGCTTTCTTT. The gene calls are TRBV5-1 and TRBJ1-1; 7 bases match TRBD1. Germline V gene lookup returns CDR1 SGHRS and CDR2 YFSETQ. The length of the CDR3 is 15 residues. The ends lost 4 bases at V and 8 bases at J; junction bases unmatched: 14.

This clonotype appeared many times. This rearrangement joins TRBV5-1 to TRBJ2-3; tentatively, D is TRBD1 (5 bases). CDR3 length equals 15 residues. Germline V lookup: CDR1 SGHRS, CDR2 YFSETQ. V dropped 1 base and J dropped 0 bases, with 9 bases sitting between them. CDR3 in amino acids: CASSLQGTSTDTQYF. CDR3 DNA sequence: TGCGCCAGCAGCTTGCAGGGAACTAGCACAGATACGCAGTATTTT.

This clonotype occurred many times. The chain combines TRBV5-1 with TRBJ1-1, with 9 bases aligning to TRBD1. The germline CDR1 and CDR2 sequences are SGHRS and YFSETQ. The junction had 8 bases not matched to a gene; V was cut back by 4 bases and J by 4 bases. The CDR3 covers 15 residues. CDR3 sequence (DNA): TGCGCCAGCAGCATTCGGACAGGGGAACCCACTGAAGCTTTCTTT. This translates into CASSIRTGEPTEAFF.

This clonotype showed up many times. This chain uses TRBV5-6 with TRBJ2-6, with D possibly matching TRBD1 (5 bases). The CDR3 covers 20 residues. V lost 1 base, J lost 2 bases, and 22 bases lay in between. From germline, CDR1 is SGHDT and CDR2 YYEEEE. The CDR3 is CASSLSLGAGSFPGANVLTF. As DNA, the CDR3 is TGTGCCAGCAGCTTGAGTTTAGGGGCCGGATCATTTCCTGGGGCCAACGTCCTGACTTTC.

This clonotype was observed many times. The V call is TRBV18, the J call TRBJ2-7; maybe TRBD2 (6 bases). V was cut by 2 bases and J by 2 bases, with 7 bases left in between. The CDR3 runs to 13 residues. Germline CDR1 and CDR2: KGHSH and LQKENI. CDR3 loop: CASSPASAYEQYV. In DNA, the CDR3 is TGTGCCAGCTCACCAGCTAGCGCCTACGAGCAGTACGTC.

In this sample, this clonotype turned up many times. The V and J genes are TRBV5-1 and TRBJ1-2; 7 positions agree with TRBD1. After removal of 2 bases from V and 4 bases from J, the junction contained 2 bases not matched to a gene. The CDR3 sequence is 13 residues long. The germline CDR1 and CDR2 sequences are SGHRS and YFSETQ. For the CDR3, the DNA is TGCGCCAGCAGCTTTGGACAGGCCTATGGCTACACCTTC. This encodes CASSFGQAYGYTF.

This clonotype was recorded at least ten times. J is TRBJ2-5 and V is TRBV24-1; 9 positions agree with TRBD2. V shed 3 bases, J shed 5 bases, and the junction held 15 bases outside the gene matches. There are 18 residues in the CDR3. Per germline, CDR1 KGHDR and CDR2 SFDVKD. Written as DNA, the CDR3 is TGTGCCACCAGTGATCTGGGAAATAGCGGGAGCGTTAGGGAGACCCAGTACTTC. Its translation: CATSDLGNSGSVRETQYF.

This clonotype appeared many times. The V gene is TRBV30, the J gene TRBJ2-5; weak D call: TRBD2 (5 bases). Germline V gene lookup returns CDR1 GTSNPN and CDR2 SVGIG (reference sequence). The CDR3 is 14 amino acids. Trimming cost V 5 bases and J 5 bases, with 18 bases left between them. The DNA of the CDR3 is TGTGCCTGGGCCCAAGGAGGATTTAGGGAGACCCAGTACTTC. Amino acids: CAWAQGGFRETQYF.

This clonotype was observed many times. The V and J genes are TRBV6-1 and TRBJ2-1; D possibly corresponds to TRBD1 (6 bases). CDR3 length equals 16 residues. In germline, CDR1 is MNHNS, CDR2 SASEGT. Trimming pared 5 bases from V and 0 bases from J, leaving 14 bases between. CDR3 DNA: TGTGCCAGCAGTAGGGGACATCGATTCTCCTACAATGAGCAGTTCTTC. It encodes CASSRGHRFSYNEQFF.

This clonotype appeared many times. DNA for the CDR3: TGCAGTGCTGGTTACAATGAGCAGTTCTTC. Translation gives CSAGYNEQFF. V gene TRBV20-1 combines with J gene TRBJ2-1; D unclear. Germline V gives CDR1 DFQATT, CDR2 SNEGSKA (reference sequence). The germline V and J ends were trimmed by 5 bases and 4 bases, with 3 bases remaining between them. CDR3 length equals 10 residues.

In its sample, this clonotype was seen a few times. V gene TRBV30 combines with J gene TRBJ2-1; no firm D call. The CDR3 runs to 11 residues. V was cut by 1 base and J by 5 bases, with 3 bases left in between. Germline CDR1 reads GTSNPN; CDR2 reads SVGIG (reference sequence). This CDR3 is CAWSGNNEQFF. The CDR3 DNA reads as TGTGCCTGGAGTGGAAACAATGAGCAGTTCTTC.

In its sample, this clonotype was seen many times. The chain joins TRBV4-2 to TRBJ2-7; tentatively, D is TRBD1 (6 bases). The CDR3 loop spans 16 amino acids. Germline V gives CDR1 LGHNA, CDR2 YNFKEQ. V was shortened by 0 bases and J by 4 bases, with 16 bases between the two germline ends. In DNA form, the CDR3 reads TGTGCCAGCAGCCAAGAATGGTCGGGACACCTATACGAGCAGTACTTC. Translation gives CASSQEWSGHLYEQYF.

This clonotype appeared many times. CDR3 amino acids: CASSLRESNEQFF. In nucleotides, the CDR3 is TGTGCCAGCAGCTTAAGGGAGAGCAATGAGCAGTTCTTC. This sequence joins TRBV7-6 and TRBJ2-1, with a weak D call TRBD2 (5 bases). With 2 bases removed from V and 6 bases from J, the gap between germline ends came to 8 bases. CDR1 and CDR2 (germline): SGHVS, FNYEAQ. CDR3 length equals 13 residues.

The table lists this clonotype with many counts. The rearrangement uses TRBV7-9 and TRBJ2-3; perhaps TRBD2 as D (5 bases). Germline V lookup: CDR1 SEHNR, CDR2 FQNEAQ (reference sequence). There are 14 residues in the CDR3. Between the trimmed V and J ends, which lost 2 bases and 1 base, there was a span of 7 bases. The CDR3 is CASSLRRGTDTQYF. In DNA form, the CDR3 reads TGTGCCAGCAGCTTACGGCGGGGCACAGATACGCAGTATTTT.

In this sample, this clonotype turned up many times. The chain combines TRBV12-3 or TRBV12-4 with TRBJ1-2, with TRBD1 identical over 9 bases. Trimming removed 8 bases from V and 6 bases from J; junction bases left unmatched: 10. The length of the CDR3 is 14 residues. The DNA for the CDR3 is TGTGCCAGCGAACAGGGGGCGCGGGTAGATGGCTACACCTTC. This gives the protein CASEQGARVDGYTF.

This clonotype occurred a few times. The chain joins TRBV5-6 to TRBJ1-2; D not certain. Germline V gene data show CDR1 as SGHDT and CDR2 as YYEEEE. V was shortened by 1 base and J by 2 bases, with 6 bases between the two germline ends. The CDR3 is 13 residues long. Here the CDR3 reads CASSLRVNYGYTF. CDR3 in DNA: TGTGCCAGCAGCTTGAGGGTCAACTATGGCTACACCTTC.